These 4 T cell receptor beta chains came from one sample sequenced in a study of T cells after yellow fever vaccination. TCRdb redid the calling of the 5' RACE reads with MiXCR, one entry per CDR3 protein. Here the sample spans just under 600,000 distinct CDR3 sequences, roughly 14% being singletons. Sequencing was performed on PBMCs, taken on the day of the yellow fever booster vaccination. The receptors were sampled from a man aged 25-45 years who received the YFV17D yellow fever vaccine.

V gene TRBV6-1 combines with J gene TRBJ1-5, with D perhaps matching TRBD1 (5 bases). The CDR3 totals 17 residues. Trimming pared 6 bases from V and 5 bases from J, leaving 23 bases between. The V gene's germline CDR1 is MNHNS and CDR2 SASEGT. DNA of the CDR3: TGTGCCAGCAGGGGGCGTGGTGAGGCTGACTTGGATCAGCCCCAGCATTTT. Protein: CASRGRGEADLDQPQHF.

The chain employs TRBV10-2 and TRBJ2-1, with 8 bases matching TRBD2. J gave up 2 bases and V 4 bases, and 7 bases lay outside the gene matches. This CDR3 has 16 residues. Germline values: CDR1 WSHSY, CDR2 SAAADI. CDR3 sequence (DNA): TGCGCCAGCAGTGTGGGTCGTAGCGGGGCCTACAATGAGCAGTTCTTC. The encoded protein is CASSVGRSGAYNEQFF.

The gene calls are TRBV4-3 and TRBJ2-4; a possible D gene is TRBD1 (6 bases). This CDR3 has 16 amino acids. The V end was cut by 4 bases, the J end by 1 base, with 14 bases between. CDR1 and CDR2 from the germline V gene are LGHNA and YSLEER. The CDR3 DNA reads TGCGCCAGCAGCCCTGGGGGCCTTAAGGCCAAAAACATTCAGTACTTC. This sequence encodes CASSPGGLKAKNIQYF.

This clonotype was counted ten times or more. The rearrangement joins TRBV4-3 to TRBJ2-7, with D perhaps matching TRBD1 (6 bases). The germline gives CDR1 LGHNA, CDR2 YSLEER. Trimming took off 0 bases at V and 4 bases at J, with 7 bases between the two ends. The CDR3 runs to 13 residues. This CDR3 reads CASSQDRGYEQYF. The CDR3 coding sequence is TGCGCCAGCAGCCAAGACAGGGGTTACGAGCAGTACTTC.